This T cell receptor beta chain comes out of a study of cytomegalovirus exposure and HLA in healthy donors. Overall study findings and caveats: The authors later linked a missense DCLRE1C variant to TCR beta V- and J-gene trimming.

Trimming shortened V by 5 bases and J by 4 bases, and 17 bases separated the two germline ends. Germline CDR1 reads GTSNPN; CDR2 reads SVGIG (reference sequence). The CDR3 spans 14 residues. This clone came up a few times. Its antigen is not known. Vbeta (60) and Jbeta (13) primers were used in the PCR. Here immunoSEQ multiplex PCR was the method, and the copy in TCRdb shows in-frame clones only, minus some. The sample includes approximately 110,000 clones, roughly 68% of them seen just once. The chain uses TRBV30 and TRBJ2-5, with D perhaps matching TRBD2 (6 bases). Sequenced sample: PBMCs. The TCR was taken from a man aged 30 to 45 in good health and CMV-seropositive. The CDR3 DNA reads TGTGCCTGGGGCTGGACTGGAGGGTTAGAGACCCAGTACTTC. Its protein product is CAWGWTGGLETQYF. The full variable domain, rest sourced from reference TRBV30 and TRBJ2-5, is SQTIHQWPATLVQPVGSPLSLECTVEGTSNPNLYWYRQAAGRGLQLLFYSVGIGQISSEVPQNLSASRPQDRQFILSSKKLLLSDSGFYLCAWGWTGGLETQYFGPGTRLLVL.